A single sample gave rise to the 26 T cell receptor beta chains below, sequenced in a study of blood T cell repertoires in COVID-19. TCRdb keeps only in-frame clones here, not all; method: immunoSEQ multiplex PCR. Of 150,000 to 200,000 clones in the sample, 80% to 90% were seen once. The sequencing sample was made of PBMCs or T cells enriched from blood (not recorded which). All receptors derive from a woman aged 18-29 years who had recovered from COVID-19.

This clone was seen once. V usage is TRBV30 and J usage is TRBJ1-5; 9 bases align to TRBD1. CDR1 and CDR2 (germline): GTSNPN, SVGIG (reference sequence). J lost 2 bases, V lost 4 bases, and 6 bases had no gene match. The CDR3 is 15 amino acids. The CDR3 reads CAWTPRTGGNQPQHF. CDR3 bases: TGTGCCTGGACTCCCCGGACAGGGGGCAATCAGCCCCAGCATTTT.

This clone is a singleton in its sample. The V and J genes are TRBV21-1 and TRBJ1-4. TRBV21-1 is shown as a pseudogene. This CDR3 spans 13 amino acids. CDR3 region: CASLRVANEKLFF. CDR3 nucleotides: TGTGCCAGCTTGCGGGTTGCTAATGAAAAACTGTTTTTT.

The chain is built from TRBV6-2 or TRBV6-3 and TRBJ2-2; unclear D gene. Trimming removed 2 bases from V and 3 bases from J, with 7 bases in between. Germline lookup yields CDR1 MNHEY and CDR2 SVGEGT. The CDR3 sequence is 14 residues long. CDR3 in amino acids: CASSYSLHTGELFF. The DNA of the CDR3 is TGTGCCAGCAGTTACAGCCTCCACACCGGGGAGCTGTTTTTT.

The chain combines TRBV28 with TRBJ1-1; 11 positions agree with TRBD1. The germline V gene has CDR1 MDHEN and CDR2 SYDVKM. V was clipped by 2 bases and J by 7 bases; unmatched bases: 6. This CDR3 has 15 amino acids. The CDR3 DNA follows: TGTGCCAGCAGTTTAGGACAGGGGGCCCTGGTTGAAGCTTTCTTT. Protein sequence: CASSLGQGALVEAFF.

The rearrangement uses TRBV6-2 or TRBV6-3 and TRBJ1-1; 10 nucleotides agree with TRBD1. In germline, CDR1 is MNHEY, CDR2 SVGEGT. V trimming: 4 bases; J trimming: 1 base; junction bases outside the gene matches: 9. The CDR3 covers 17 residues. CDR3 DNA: TGTGCCAGCAGTTTCCGGGACAGGGGTGGTGGGAACACTGAAGCTTTCTTT. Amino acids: CASSFRDRGGGNTEAFF.

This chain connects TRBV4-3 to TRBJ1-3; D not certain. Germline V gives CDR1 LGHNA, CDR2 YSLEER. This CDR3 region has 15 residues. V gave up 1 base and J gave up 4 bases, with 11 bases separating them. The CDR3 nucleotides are TGCGCCAGCAGCCAAGGACAAGCCGCGGGAAACACCATATATTTT. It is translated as CASSQGQAAGNTIYF.

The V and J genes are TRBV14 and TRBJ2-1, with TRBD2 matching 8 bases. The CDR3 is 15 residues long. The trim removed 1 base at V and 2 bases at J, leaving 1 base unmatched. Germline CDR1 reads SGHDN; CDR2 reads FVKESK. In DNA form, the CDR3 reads TGTGCCAGCAGCCAAGCGGGGGGGACCTACAATGAGCAGTTCTTC. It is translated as CASSQAGGTYNEQFF. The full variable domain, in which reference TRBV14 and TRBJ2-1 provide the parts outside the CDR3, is EAGVTQFPSHSVIEKGQTVTLRCDPISGHDNLYWYRRVMGKEIKFLLHFVKESKQDESGMPNNRFLAERTGGTYSTLKVQPAELEDSGVYFCASSQAGGTYNEQFFGPGTRLTVL.

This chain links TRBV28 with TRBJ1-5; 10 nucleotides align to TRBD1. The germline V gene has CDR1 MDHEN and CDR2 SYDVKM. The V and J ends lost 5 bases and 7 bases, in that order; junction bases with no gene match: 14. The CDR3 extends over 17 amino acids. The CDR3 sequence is CASSHQLGTGVRQPQHF. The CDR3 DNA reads TGTGCCAGCAGTCACCAACTCGGGACAGGGGTAAGGCAGCCCCAGCATTTT.

CDR3 DNA sequence: TGTGCCACCAGCAGAGATGGCAGGAATTCACCCCTCCACTTT. Its translation: CATSRDGRNSPLHF. V and J are TRBV15 and TRBJ1-6; D is undetermined. The CDR3 covers 14 residues. Germline values: CDR1 LNHNV, CDR2 YYDKDF (reference sequence). V lost 0 bases, J lost 7 bases, and 7 bases lay in between.

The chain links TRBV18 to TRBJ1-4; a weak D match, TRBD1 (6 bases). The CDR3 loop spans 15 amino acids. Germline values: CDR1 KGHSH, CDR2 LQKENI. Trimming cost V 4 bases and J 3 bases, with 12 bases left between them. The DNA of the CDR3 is TGTGCCAGCTCACTTCAGGGGCCACCTAATGAAAAACTGTTTTTT. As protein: CASSLQGPPNEKLFF. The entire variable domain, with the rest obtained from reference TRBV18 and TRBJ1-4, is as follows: NAGVMQNPRHLVRRRGQEARLRCSPMKGHSHVYWYRQLPEEGLKFMVYLQKENIIDESGMPKERFSAEFPKEGPSILRIQQVVRGDSAAYFCASSLQGPPNEKLFFGSGTQLSVL.

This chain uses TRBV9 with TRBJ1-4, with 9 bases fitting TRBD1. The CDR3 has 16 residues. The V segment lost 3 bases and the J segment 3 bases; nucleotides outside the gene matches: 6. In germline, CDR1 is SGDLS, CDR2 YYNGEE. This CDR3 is CASSALTGGSNEKLFF. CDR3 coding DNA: TGTGCCAGCAGCGCCTTGACAGGGGGATCTAATGAAAAACTGTTTTTT. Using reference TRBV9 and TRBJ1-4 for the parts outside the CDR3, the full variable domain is DSGVTQTPKHLITATGQRVTLRCSPRSGDLSVYWYQQSLDQGLQFLIQYYNGEERAKGNILERFSAQQFPDLHSELNLSSLELGDSALYFCASSALTGGSNEKLFFGSGTQLSVL.

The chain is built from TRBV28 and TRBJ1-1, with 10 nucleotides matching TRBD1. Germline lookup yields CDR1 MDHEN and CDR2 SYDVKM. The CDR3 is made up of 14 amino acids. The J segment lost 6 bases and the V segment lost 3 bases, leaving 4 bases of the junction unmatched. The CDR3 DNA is TGTGCCAGCAGTTTTGGGACAGGGGTGCCTGAAGCTTTCTTT. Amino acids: CASSFGTGVPEAFF.

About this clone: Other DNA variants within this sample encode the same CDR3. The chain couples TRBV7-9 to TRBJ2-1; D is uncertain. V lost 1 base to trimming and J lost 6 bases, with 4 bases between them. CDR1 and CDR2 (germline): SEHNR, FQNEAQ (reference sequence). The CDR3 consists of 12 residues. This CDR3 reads CASSLDSNEQFF. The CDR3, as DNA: TGTGCCAGCAGCTTAGACAGCAATGAGCAGTTCTTC.

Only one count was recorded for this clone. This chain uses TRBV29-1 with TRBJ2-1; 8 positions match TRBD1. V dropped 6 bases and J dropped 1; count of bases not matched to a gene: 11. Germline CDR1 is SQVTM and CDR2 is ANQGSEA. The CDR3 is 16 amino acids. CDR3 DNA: TGCAGCGTAATCACGCAGGGGGCGCTTTCCTACAATGAGCAGTTCTTC. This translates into CSVITQGALSYNEQFF.

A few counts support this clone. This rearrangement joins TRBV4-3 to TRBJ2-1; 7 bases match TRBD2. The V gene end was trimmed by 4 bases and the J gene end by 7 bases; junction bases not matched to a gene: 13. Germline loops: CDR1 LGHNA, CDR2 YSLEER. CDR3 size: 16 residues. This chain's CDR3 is CASSPTGGRGWNEQFF. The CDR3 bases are TGCGCCAGCAGCCCGACGGGGGGACGCGGCTGGAATGAGCAGTTCTTC.

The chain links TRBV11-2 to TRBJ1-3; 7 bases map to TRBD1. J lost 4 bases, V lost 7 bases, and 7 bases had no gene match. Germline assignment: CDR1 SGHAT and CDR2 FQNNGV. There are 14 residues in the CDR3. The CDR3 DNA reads TGTGCCAGCACACCCCGGGACAGAGGAAACACCATATATTTT. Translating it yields CASTPRDRGNTIYF.

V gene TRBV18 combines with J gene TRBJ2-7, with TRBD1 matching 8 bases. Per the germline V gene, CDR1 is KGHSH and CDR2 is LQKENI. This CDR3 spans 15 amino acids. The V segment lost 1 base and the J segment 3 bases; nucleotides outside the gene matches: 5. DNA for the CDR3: TGTGCCAGCTCACCACGGCAGGGGGCTAACTACGAGCAGTACTTC. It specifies CASSPRQGANYEQYF.

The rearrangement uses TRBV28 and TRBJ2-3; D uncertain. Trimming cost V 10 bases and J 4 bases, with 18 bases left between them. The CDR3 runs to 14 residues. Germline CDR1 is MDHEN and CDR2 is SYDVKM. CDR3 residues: CAISPGHYSDTQYF. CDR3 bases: TGTGCCATCTCGCCTGGCCACTACTCAGATACGCAGTATTTT.

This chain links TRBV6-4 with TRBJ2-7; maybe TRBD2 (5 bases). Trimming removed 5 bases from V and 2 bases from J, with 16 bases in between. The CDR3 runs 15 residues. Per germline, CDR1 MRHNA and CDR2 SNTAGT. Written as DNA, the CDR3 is TGTGCCAGCAGTCCCCTGGCGGGCGGTGCCTACGAGCAGTACTTC. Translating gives CASSPLAGGAYEQYF.

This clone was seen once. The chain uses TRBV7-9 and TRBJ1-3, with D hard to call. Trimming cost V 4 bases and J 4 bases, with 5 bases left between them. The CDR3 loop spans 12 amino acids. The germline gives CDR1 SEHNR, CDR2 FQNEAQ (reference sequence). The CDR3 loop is CASSSGGNTIYF. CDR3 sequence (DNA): TGTGCCAGCAGCTCGGGGGGAAACACCATATATTTT.

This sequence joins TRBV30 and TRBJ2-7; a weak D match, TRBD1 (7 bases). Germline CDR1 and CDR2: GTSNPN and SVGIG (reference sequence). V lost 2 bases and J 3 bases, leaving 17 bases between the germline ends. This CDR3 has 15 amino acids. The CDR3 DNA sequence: TGTGCCTGGAGTCGGCGGGACAGAGTCCTCTACGAGCAGTACTTC. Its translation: CAWSRRDRVLYEQYF.

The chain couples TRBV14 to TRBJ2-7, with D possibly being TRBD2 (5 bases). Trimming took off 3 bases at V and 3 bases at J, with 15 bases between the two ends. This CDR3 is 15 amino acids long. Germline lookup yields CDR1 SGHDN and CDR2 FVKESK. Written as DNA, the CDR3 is TGTGCCAGCAGCCATCCTCCGGGGAGCTTCTACGAGCAGTACTTC. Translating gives CASSHPPGSFYEQYF.

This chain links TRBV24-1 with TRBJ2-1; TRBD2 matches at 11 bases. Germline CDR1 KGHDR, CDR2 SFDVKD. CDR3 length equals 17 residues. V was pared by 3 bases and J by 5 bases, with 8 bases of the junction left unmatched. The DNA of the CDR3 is TGTGCCACCAGTGATAGAGGGGGACTAGCGGTTAACAATGAGCAGTTCTTC. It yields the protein CATSDRGGLAVNNEQFF.

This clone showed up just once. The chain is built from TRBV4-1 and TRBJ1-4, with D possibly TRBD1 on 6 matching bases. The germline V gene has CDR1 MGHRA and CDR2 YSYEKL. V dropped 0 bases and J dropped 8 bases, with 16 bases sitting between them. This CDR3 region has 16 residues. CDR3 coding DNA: TGCGCCAGCAGCCAAGACGGGACACCGAGGGGAGAAAAACTGTTTTTT. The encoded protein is CASSQDGTPRGEKLFF.

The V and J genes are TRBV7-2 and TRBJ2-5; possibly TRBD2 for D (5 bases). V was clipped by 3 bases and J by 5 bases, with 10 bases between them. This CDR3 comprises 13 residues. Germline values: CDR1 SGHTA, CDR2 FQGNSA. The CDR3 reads CASSLGVRETQYF. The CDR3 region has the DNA TGTGCCAGCAGCTTGGGAGTTCGGGAGACCCAGTACTTC.

The CDR3 loop reads CASSDVGLASYNEQFF. In DNA form, the CDR3 reads TGTGCCAGCAGTGACGTGGGACTAGCTTCCTACAATGAGCAGTTCTTC. The V and J genes are TRBV2 and TRBJ2-1; 9 bases match TRBD2. The CDR3 covers 16 residues. Germline V gene sequence: CDR1 SNHLY, CDR2 FYNNEI. Losses at the gene ends were 3 bases for V and 1 base for J; bases not matched to a gene: 4.